These T cell receptor beta chains were read from a single sample in a study of T cell responses to AZD1222 COVID-19 vaccine. Only in-frame clones appear in the TCRdb table, and some are missing; sequencing was by immunoSEQ multiplex PCR. Among more than 100,000 clones listed, around 86% were seen once. The starting material was peripheral blood, obtained on day 0 of AZD1222 vaccination. The receptors shown here come from an adult in good health. Each CDR3 is given with its conserved first and last residue. Each record gives: J gene, V gene, CDR3 protein.

TRBJ2-3 TRBV7-2 CASSSLAGGPGDTQYF
TRBJ1-1 TRBV5-1 CASSLTGQGTTEAFF
TRBJ2-1 TRBV7-2 CASSFSGAPDEQFF
TRBJ2-3 TRBV6-5 CASSSSSTGRDTQYF
TRBJ2-5 TRBV7-8 CASSLTLGLAQETQYF
TRBJ1-2 TRBV30 CAAIGTRYGYTF
TRBJ2-7 TRBV28 CASTQTGSGEQYF
TRBJ1-6 TRBV7-2 CASSSDRGTSPLHF
TRBJ1-5 TRBV28 CASSPRQISNQPQHF
TRBJ2-1 TRBV3-1/TRBV3-2 CASSQDKGYNEQFF
TRBJ2-7 TRBV18 CASSPGEAYEQYF
TRBJ1-2 TRBV30 CAWSPDRAGGYTF
TRBJ2-2 TRBV24-1 CATGGGLANTGELFF
TRBJ1-2 TRBV5-1 CASSLHSGLIYGYTF
TRBJ2-2 TRBV7-9 CASSAPGQGDKGELFF
TRBJ1-2 TRBV4-1 CASSPSQGNNYGYTF
TRBJ1-2 TRBV6-5 CASSSPGPRPYGYTF
TRBJ1-1 TRBV6-2/TRBV6-3 CASSRTGQNTEAFF
TRBJ2-1 TRBV28 CASSPPGYNEQFF
TRBJ1-5 TRBV4-1 CASSKGGSQPQHF
TRBJ1-2 TRBV3-1/TRBV3-2 CASSQARYGYTF
TRBJ1-2 TRBV7-2 CASSPWDGLGGGYTF
TRBJ2-3 TRBV11-3 CASSLGGGAGTQYF
TRBJ2-7 TRBV7-9 CASSFGDRYYEQYF
TRBJ1-6 TRBV6-5 CASSRQGDSPLHF
TRBJ1-1 TRBV27 CASRGSRTGSTEAFF
TRBJ1-5 TRBV4-1 CAGSQDGGVGNQPQHF
TRBJ1-4 TRBV7-2 CASSPDRGHEKLFF
TRBJ2-5 TRBV12-3/TRBV12-4 CASSTTGQETQYF
TRBJ2-1 TRBV2 CASSGGGPQFF
TRBJ1-5 TRBV28 CASSLTQNQPQHF
TRBJ1-3 TRBV7-2 CASSLREPGNTIYF
TRBJ2-7 TRBV6-5 CASSYGLSGDEQYF
TRBJ2-4 TRBV28 CASSPGGALAKNIQYF
TRBJ1-6 TRBV5-1 CASGGTYNSPLHF
TRBJ2-3 TRBV6-5 CASSYSQAQDTQYF